The 29 T cell receptor beta chains in this list originate from one sample, sequenced in a study of blood T cells in healthy people across ages. A J-beta primer mix and a sample-barcoded 5' primer were used in a second PCR of about 7 to 12 cycles. Each CDR3 protein is one row after TCRdb ran MiXCR on the 5' RACE reads. Of hundreds of thousands of distinct CDR3 sequences listed, around 43% are singletons. The specimen was blood. Source of these receptors: a man aged 55 to 70 in good health.

The rearrangement joins TRBV12-3 or TRBV12-4 to TRBJ1-6; D is unresolved. V shed 4 bases and J shed 10 bases, with 14 bases lying between them. This CDR3 has 14 residues. CDR3 protein: CASSYGVYHSPLHF. Here the CDR3 DNA reads TGTGCCAGCAGTTACGGGGTTTATCACTCACCCCTCCACTTT.

V gene TRBV13 combines with J gene TRBJ2-1; perhaps TRBD2 as D (5 bases). There are 14 residues in the CDR3. V lost 1 base and J 6 bases, leaving 10 bases between the germline ends. Germline CDR1 reads PRHDT; CDR2 reads FYEKMQ (reference sequence). The CDR3 reads CASSLEAGSNEQFF. CDR3 DNA: TGTGCCAGCAGCTTAGAGGCTGGGAGCAATGAGCAGTTCTTC.

The J gene is TRBJ1-2, the V gene TRBV6-2 or TRBV6-3; D may be TRBD1 (5 bases). There are 15 residues in the CDR3. V shed 5 bases and J shed 7 bases, with 20 bases lying between them. Germline V gives CDR1 MNHEY, CDR2 SVGEGT. The CDR3 is CASSPSLDSLGGYTF. The CDR3 coding sequence is TGTGCCAGCAGTCCATCTTTAGACAGCCTGGGTGGCTACACCTTC.

The chain is built from TRBV5-6 and TRBJ2-1; possibly TRBD2 for D (6 bases). The CDR3 runs to 15 residues. Germline values: CDR1 SGHDT, CDR2 YYEEEE. V was cut by 7 bases and J by 2 bases, with 16 bases left in between. The CDR3 nucleotides are TGTGCCAGCGCAAAGGAGGGTATCCCCTACAATGAGCAGTTCTTC. It translates to CASAKEGIPYNEQFF.

V usage is TRBV6-5 and J usage is TRBJ2-3; no clear D. V gave up 2 bases and J gave up 1 base, with 10 bases separating them. This CDR3 region has 15 residues. The germline V gene has CDR1 MNHEY and CDR2 SVGAGI. The CDR3 region is CASSYLHEGTDTQYF. In nucleotides, the CDR3 is TGTGCCAGCAGTTACCTCCATGAGGGCACAGATACGCAGTATTTT.

This clonotype was counted a few times. The genes are TRBV20-1 and TRBJ2-4; D not resolved. Per the germline V gene, CDR1 is DFQATT and CDR2 is SNEGSKA (reference sequence). This CDR3 has 14 amino acids. Trimming cost V 6 bases and J 0 bases, with 12 bases left between them. The CDR3 is CSATGQLAKNIQYF. The CDR3 DNA sequence: TGCAGTGCCACCGGGCAGTTAGCCAAAAACATTCAGTACTTC.

This chain joins TRBV4-3 and TRBJ2-3; maybe TRBD1 (6 bases). Germline CDR1 reads LGHNA; CDR2 reads YSLEER. The CDR3 length is 16 residues. The V gene lost 1 base and the J gene lost 4 bases, with 15 bases spanning the gap. In nucleotides, the CDR3 is TGCGCCAGCAGCCAAGGAGCGTGGACAGCCGCAGATACGCAGTATTTT. Protein product: CASSQGAWTAADTQYF.

This clonotype was detected many times. An end of the junction differs from the germline gene, which may be a read error. The V call is TRBV7-9, the J call TRBJ2-5; unclear D gene. Germline lookup yields CDR1 SEHNR and CDR2 FQNEAQ (reference sequence). The CDR3 sequence is 14 residues long. The chain's CDR3 is CASSLALGQETQYF. The CDR3 DNA reads TGCGCCAGCAGCTTGGCTTTGGGACAAGAGACCCAGTACTTC.

The J gene is TRBJ1-2, the V gene TRBV4-3; D call uncertain. The V gene lost 2 bases and the J gene lost 4 bases, with 23 bases spanning the gap. CDR3 length: 18 residues. Germline V lookup: CDR1 LGHNA, CDR2 YSLEER. The CDR3 DNA sequence: TGCGCCAGCAGCCAAAGTCGGCATTTCTCCCGGTACAGCTATGGCTACACCTTC. The encoded protein is CASSQSRHFSRYSYGYTF.

The rearrangement links TRBV25-1 to TRBJ2-5; possibly TRBD2 for D (7 bases). CDR3 length equals 15 residues. Germline CDR1 is MGHDK and CDR2 is SYGVNS. V gave up 4 bases and J gave up 2 bases, with 14 bases separating them. The CDR3 region has the DNA TGTGCCAGCAGTGTTCGGGGGGCCCGGCAAGAGACCCAGTACTTC. It is translated as CASSVRGARQETQYF. Full variable domain (rest looked up from reference TRBV25-1 and TRBJ2-5): EADIYQTPRYLVIGTGKKITLECSQTMGHDKMYWYQQDPGMELHLIHYSYGVNSTEKGDLSSESTVSRIRTEHFPLTLESARPSHTSQYLCASSVRGARQETQYFGPGTRLLVL.

This clonotype was recorded a few times. V and J are TRBV11-2 and TRBJ2-1, with 9 bases fitting TRBD1. The ends lost 4 bases at V and 9 bases at J; junction bases unmatched: 10. The CDR3 is 15 amino acids. Germline V gene sequence: CDR1 SGHAT, CDR2 FQNNGV. CDR3 sequence reads: CASSSWDRETSEQFF. The CDR3 DNA sequence: TGTGCCAGCAGCTCCTGGGACAGGGAGACGAGTGAGCAGTTCTTC.

This clonotype occurred a few times. The chain joins TRBV29-1 to TRBJ2-5; D possibly matches TRBD1 or TRBD2 (5 bases each). The V gene lost 4 bases and the J gene lost 5 bases, with 11 bases spanning the gap. Per the germline V gene, CDR1 is SQVTM and CDR2 is ANQGSEA. The CDR3 totals 12 residues. The CDR3 nucleotides are TGCAGCGTTGTATGGGGACGGGAGACCCAGTACTTC. Encoded protein: CSVVWGRETQYF.

This clonotype came up a few times. V gene TRBV5-1 combines with J gene TRBJ2-7, with 14 positions matching TRBD2. This CDR3 is 18 amino acids long. Unmatched junction bases numbered 12, after V lost 4 bases and J lost 3 bases. Germline CDR1 SGHRS, CDR2 YFSETQ. This CDR3 is CASSTLSTGTSGGYEQYF. CDR3 nucleotides: TGCGCCAGCAGCACCTTATCAACCGGGACTAGCGGGGGCTACGAGCAGTACTTC.

The sample holds many counts of this clonotype. The chain employs TRBV16 and TRBJ1-2; unclear D gene. The CDR3 covers 15 residues. Germline lookup yields CDR1 KGHSY and CDR2 FQNENV. Trimming stripped 0 bases from V and 5 bases from J, with 13 bases between. This CDR3 is CASSQSGGIGYGYTF. CDR3 sequence (DNA): TGTGCCAGCAGCCAATCGGGCGGAATTGGATATGGCTACACCTTC.

In its sample, this clonotype was seen once. The rearrangement links TRBV5-6 to TRBJ2-3, with a possible D match to TRBD2 (6 bases). The V end lost 3 bases, the J end lost 6 bases, and 17 bases lay between the germline ends. The CDR3 contains 15 residues. Germline lookup yields CDR1 SGHDT and CDR2 YYEEEE. The CDR3 coding sequence is TGTGCCAGCAGCTGGCGGACTATACTGCAGGATACGCAGTATTTT. This codes for CASSWRTILQDTQYF.

This clonotype was observed a few times. The rearrangement uses TRBV6-5 and TRBJ2-7, with 12 bases identical to TRBD1. V dropped 2 bases and J dropped 2; count of bases not matched to a gene: 13. CDR3 length: 19 amino acids. Germline V gives CDR1 MNHEY, CDR2 SVGAGI. The CDR3 DNA sequence: TGTGCCAGCAGTTACAAGGGACAGGGGGCTCAAGGCGGAACCTACGAGCAGTACTTC. Translated, it gives CASSYKGQGAQGGTYEQYF.

This clonotype was seen many times. This chain connects TRBV20-1 to TRBJ2-2, with 8 bases identical to TRBD1. CDR3 length: 16 amino acids. Germline CDR1 and CDR2: DFQATT and SNEGSKA (reference sequence). Germline trimming cut 0 bases from V and 1 base from J; bases unmatched to any gene: 4. The CDR3 loop is CSARDPGTGNTGELFF. DNA of the CDR3: TGCAGTGCTAGAGATCCCGGGACAGGGAACACCGGGGAGCTGTTTTTT.

The chain combines TRBV7-2 with TRBJ2-1, with D perhaps TRBD1 or TRBD2 (6 bases each). The CDR3 is 16 residues long. Germline V CDR1 and CDR2: SGHTA, FQGNSA. Between the trimmed V and J ends, which lost 0 bases and 6 bases, there was a span of 15 bases. CDR3 region: CASSLAGGPRFNEQFF. In DNA form, the CDR3 reads TGTGCCAGCAGCTTAGCGGGGGGCCCACGCTTCAATGAGCAGTTCTTC.

This clonotype was detected only a few times. The CDR3 region has the DNA TGTGCCACCAGTGATACCGGGACAGGGAGATACGAGCAGTACTTC. It encodes CATSDTGTGRYEQYF. The chain uses TRBV24-1 and TRBJ2-7; 9 nucleotides match TRBD1. In germline, CDR1 is KGHDR, CDR2 SFDVKD. V shed 3 bases and J 4 bases; nucleotides not matched to a gene: 6. The CDR3 is made up of 15 amino acids.

This chain connects TRBV6-2 or TRBV6-3 to TRBJ2-1; D unclear. Germline V gives CDR1 MNHEY, CDR2 SVGEGT. CDR3 length: 13 residues. Trimming took 7 bases from V and 8 from J, leaving 15 bases between them. Here the CDR3 reads CASTSPLWHEQFF. CDR3 in DNA: TGTGCCAGCACTAGTCCCCTATGGCATGAGCAGTTCTTC.

The genes are TRBV6-2 or TRBV6-3 and TRBJ2-7; no clear D. The germline CDR1 and CDR2 sequences are MNHEY and SVGEGT. This CDR3 has 12 amino acids. V dropped 8 bases and J dropped 4 bases, with 12 bases sitting between them. As DNA, the CDR3 is TGTGCCAGCGGAGACGGAAATTACGAGCAGTACTTC. Protein: CASGDGNYEQYF.

A remark on this clonotype: The junction shows a germline mismatch at one end, possibly a read error. This chain's CDR3 is CVSRPPGPQETQYF. CDR3 nucleotides: TGTGTCAGCAGACCCCCGGGGCCCCAAGAGACCCAGTACTTC. The rearrangement links TRBV7-8 to TRBJ2-4, with D perhaps TRBD1 or TRBD2 (5 bases each). The J call may be mistaken, given a closer DNA end match to TRBJ2-5. The CDR3 runs to 14 residues. CDR1 is SGHVS, CDR2 FQNEAQ, per germline.

This clonotype appeared many times. The chain links TRBV7-8 to TRBJ2-3; the D is unclear. Germline V gene data show CDR1 as SGHVS and CDR2 as FQNEAQ. The CDR3 is made up of 11 amino acids. Trimming pared 7 bases from V and 6 bases from J, leaving 8 bases between. The CDR3 loop reads CASKLGDTQYF. As DNA, the CDR3 is TGTGCCAGCAAACTTGGGGATACGCAGTATTTT.

The V call is TRBV25-1, the J call TRBJ2-3; 9 nucleotides align to TRBD2. This CDR3 is 17 amino acids long. V lost 3 bases to trimming and J lost 2 bases; unmatched junction nucleotides: 9. Per germline, CDR1 MGHDK and CDR2 SYGVNS. Here the CDR3 reads CASSENRRGGSTDTQYF. The CDR3 DNA sequence: TGTGCCAGCAGTGAGAACCGGCGGGGGGGTTCCACAGATACGCAGTATTTT.

The gene calls are TRBV20-1 and TRBJ2-7; 9 bases map to TRBD2. CDR3 size: 17 residues. V gave up 5 bases and J gave up 4 bases; unmatched junction bases: 18. Germline V CDR1 and CDR2: DFQATT, SNEGSKA (reference sequence). CDR3 bases: TGCAGTGCTCCCCCAGGGCTAGCGGGGACGCGCTCTTACGAGCAGTACTTC. This sequence encodes CSAPPGLAGTRSYEQYF.

On this clonotype itself: One end of the junction does not line up with germline, which may come from a read error. The chain links TRBV14 to TRBJ1-1; no clear D. Germline CDR1 is SGHDN and CDR2 is FVKESK. The CDR3 extends over 13 amino acids. The CDR3: CASSQALNTQAFF. Here the CDR3 DNA reads TGTGCCAGCAGCCAAGCGCTGAACACTCAAGCTTTCTTT.

The chain carries TRBV13 and TRBJ2-5; 8 bases line up with TRBD1. Germline lookup yields CDR1 PRHDT and CDR2 FYEKMQ (reference sequence). The CDR3 loop spans 14 amino acids. The J segment lost 5 bases and the V segment lost 4 bases, leaving 6 bases of the junction unmatched. CDR3 coding DNA: TGTGCCAGCAGCTGGACAGGGACGGAGGAGACCCAGTACTTC. Its translation: CASSWTGTEETQYF.

This clonotype was observed a handful of times. CDR3: CASRETGTWTQYF. Written as DNA, the CDR3 is TGTGCCAGCAGAGAGACCGGGACGTGGACCCAGTACTTC. V and J are TRBV6-5 and TRBJ2-5, with D perhaps TRBD1 or TRBD2 (5 bases each). The V gene's germline CDR1 is MNHEY and CDR2 SVGAGI. This CDR3 is 13 amino acids long. Trimming pared 6 bases from V and 7 bases from J, leaving 15 bases between.

This clonotype was found a few times. J is TRBJ2-1 and V is TRBV5-1; no definite D call. CDR1 and CDR2 from the germline V gene are SGHRS and YFSETQ. The CDR3 consists of 14 residues. The V gene lost 2 bases and the J gene lost 1 base, with 7 bases spanning the gap. CDR3 sequence (DNA): TGCGCCAGCAGCTTTGGGGAATCCTACAATGAGCAGTTCTTC. It codes for CASSFGESYNEQFF.